The TCR beta chain under discussion was sequenced for a study of T cell responses to AZD1222 COVID-19 vaccine. TCRdb's table, derived via immunoSEQ multiplex PCR, lists solely in-frame clones and lacks some. Found here are under 200,000 clones, around 92% of them singletons; the top ten hold around 1.3%. Study results and caveats: Repertoires in all cases were sampled only once the peak T cell response had passed. It was only a handful of AZD1222 recipients who were seropositive at baseline. Reportedly, close to half of spike-specific TCRs are directed against unmutated variant regions. Once two AZD1222 doses were given, Spike-specific TCR breadth and depth went up.

As to this clone: Its specificity is not known.

Germline CDR1 is SGHTA and CDR2 is FQGNSA. V was trimmed by 2 bases and J by 6 bases, leaving 16 bases between them. This CDR3 contains 15 residues. The rearrangement links TRBV7-2 to TRBJ1-1; TRBD1 is a possible D gene (5 bases). The TCR originated in an adult who received the AZD1222 COVID-19 vaccine. The input for sequencing was peripheral blood, taken 28 days after the second AZD1222 dose. CDR3 DNA sequence: TGTGCCAGCAGCTTAATGCCGGGATTGGGGGCTGAAGCTTTCTTT. It is translated as CASSLMPGLGAEAFF. The whole variable domain, filled in from reference TRBV7-2 and TRBJ1-1, reads GAGVSQSPSNKVTEKGKDVELRCDPISGHTALYWYRQSLGQGLEFLIYFQGNSAPDKSGLPSDRFSAERTGGSVSTLTIQRTQQEDSAVYLCASSLMPGLGAEAFFGQGTRLTVV.